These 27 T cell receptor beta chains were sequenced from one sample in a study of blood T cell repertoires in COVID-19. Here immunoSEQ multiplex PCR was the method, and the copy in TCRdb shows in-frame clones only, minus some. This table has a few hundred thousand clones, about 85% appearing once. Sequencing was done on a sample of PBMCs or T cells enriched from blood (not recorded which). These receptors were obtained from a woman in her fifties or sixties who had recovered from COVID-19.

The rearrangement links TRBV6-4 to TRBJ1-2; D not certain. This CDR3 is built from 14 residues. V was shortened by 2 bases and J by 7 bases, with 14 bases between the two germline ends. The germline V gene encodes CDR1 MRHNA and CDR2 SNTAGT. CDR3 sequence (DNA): TGTGCCAGCAGTGACCTCCACGGATCGGGTGGCTACACCTTC. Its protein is CASSDLHGSGGYTF.

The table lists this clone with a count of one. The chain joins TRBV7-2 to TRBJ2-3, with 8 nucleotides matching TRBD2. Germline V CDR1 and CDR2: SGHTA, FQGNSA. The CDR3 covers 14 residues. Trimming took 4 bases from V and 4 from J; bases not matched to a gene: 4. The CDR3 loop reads CASSSPAGADTQYF. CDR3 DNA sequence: TGTGCCAGCAGCTCCCCAGCGGGAGCAGATACGCAGTATTTT. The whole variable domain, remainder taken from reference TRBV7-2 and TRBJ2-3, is GAGVSQSPSNKVTEKGKDVELRCDPISGHTALYWYRQSLGQGLEFLIYFQGNSAPDKSGLPSDRFSAERTGGSVSTLTIQRTQQEDSAVYLCASSSPAGADTQYFGPGTRLTVL.

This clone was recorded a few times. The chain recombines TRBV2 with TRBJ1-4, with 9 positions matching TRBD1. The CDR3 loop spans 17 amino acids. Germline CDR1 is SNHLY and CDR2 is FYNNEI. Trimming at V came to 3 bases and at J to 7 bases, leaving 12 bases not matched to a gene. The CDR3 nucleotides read TGTGCCAGCAGTGATGGGGGACAGGGTCTCGCAGGTGAAAAACTGTTTTTT. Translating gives CASSDGGQGLAGEKLFF.

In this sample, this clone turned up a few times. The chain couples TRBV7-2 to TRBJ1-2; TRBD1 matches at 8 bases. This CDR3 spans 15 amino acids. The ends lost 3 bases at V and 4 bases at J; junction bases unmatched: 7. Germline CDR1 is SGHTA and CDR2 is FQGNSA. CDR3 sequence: CASSLSQGAFYGYTF. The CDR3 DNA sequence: TGTGCCAGCAGCTTGAGCCAGGGGGCTTTCTATGGCTACACCTTC.

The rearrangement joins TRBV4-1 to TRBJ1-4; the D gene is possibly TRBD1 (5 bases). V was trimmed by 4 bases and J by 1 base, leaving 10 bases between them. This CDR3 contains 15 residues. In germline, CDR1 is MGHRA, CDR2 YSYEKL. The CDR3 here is CASSPTGGTNEKLFF. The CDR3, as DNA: TGCGCCAGCAGCCCCACCGGGGGAACTAATGAAAAACTGTTTTTT.

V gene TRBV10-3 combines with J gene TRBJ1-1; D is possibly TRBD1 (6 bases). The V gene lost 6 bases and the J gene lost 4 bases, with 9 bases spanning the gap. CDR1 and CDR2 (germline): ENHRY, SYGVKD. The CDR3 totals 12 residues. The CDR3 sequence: CAISRGSTEAFF. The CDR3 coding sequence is TGTGCCATCAGCAGGGGTTCCACTGAAGCTTTCTTT.

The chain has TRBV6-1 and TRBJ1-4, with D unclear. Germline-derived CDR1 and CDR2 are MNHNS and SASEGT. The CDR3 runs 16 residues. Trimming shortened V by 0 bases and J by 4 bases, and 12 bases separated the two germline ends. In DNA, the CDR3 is TGTGCCAGCAGTGAAGCGCTCTCGGTTCGTAATGAAAAACTGTTTTTT. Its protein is CASSEALSVRNEKLFF.

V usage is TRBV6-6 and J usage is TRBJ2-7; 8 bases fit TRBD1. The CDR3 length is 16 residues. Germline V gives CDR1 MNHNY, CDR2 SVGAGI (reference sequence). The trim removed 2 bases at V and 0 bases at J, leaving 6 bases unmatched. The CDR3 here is CASSYPTGVVSYEQYF. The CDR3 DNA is TGTGCCAGCAGTTACCCGACAGGGGTGGTCTCCTACGAGCAGTACTTC.

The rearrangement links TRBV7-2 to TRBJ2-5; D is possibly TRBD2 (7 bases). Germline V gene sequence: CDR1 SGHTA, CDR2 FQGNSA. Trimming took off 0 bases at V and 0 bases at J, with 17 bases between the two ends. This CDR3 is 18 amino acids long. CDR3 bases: TGTGCCAGCAGCTTAGCCGCTGGGGGCGGGAGACACCAAGAGACCCAGTACTTC. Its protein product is CASSLAAGGGRHQETQYF.

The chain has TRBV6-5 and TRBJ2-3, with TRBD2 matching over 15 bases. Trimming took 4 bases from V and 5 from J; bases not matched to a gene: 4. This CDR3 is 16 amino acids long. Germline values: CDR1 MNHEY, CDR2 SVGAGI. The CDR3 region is CASSWTSGGAEDTQYF. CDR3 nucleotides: TGTGCCAGCAGTTGGACTAGCGGGGGGGCCGAAGATACGCAGTATTTT.

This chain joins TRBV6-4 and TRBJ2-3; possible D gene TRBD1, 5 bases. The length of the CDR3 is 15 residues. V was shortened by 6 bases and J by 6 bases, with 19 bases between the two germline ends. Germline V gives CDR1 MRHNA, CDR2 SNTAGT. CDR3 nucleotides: TGTGCCAGCAGCCGAGAAGGGCAGGGCGTGGATACGCAGTATTTT. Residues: CASSREGQGVDTQYF.

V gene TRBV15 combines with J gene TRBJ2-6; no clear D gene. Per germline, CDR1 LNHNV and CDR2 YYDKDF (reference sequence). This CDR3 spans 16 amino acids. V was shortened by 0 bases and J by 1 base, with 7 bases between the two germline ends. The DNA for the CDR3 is TGTGCCACCAGCAGAGATTACCGGTCTGGGGCCAACGTCCTGACTTTC. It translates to CATSRDYRSGANVLTF.

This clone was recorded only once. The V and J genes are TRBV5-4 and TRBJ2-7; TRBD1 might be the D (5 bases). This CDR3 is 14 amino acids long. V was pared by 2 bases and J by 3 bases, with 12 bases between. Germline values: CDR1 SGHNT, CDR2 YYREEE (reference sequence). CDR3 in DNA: TGTGCCAGCAGCTTAGTAGGGGATCGCTACGAGCAGTACTTC. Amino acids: CASSLVGDRYEQYF.

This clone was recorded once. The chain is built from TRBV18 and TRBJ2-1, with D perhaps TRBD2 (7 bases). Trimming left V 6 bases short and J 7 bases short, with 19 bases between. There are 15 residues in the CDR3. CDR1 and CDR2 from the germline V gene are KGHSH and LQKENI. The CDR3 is CASSLMGGLRNEQFF. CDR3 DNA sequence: TGTGCCAGCTCCCTCATGGGGGGGCTTAGGAATGAGCAGTTCTTC.

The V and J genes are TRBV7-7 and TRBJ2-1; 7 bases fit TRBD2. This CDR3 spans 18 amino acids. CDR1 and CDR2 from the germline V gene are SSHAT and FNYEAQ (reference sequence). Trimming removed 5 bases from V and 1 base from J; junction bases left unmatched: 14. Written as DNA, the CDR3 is TGTGCCAGCAGCACAGGATCAACGGGGGGACGGTCCTACAATGAGCAGTTCTTC. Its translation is CASSTGSTGGRSYNEQFF.

CDR3 bases: TGCGCCAGCAGTGAGTCGAATCGGGAGGGCCTCAGCACAGATACGCAGTATTTT. Protein product: CASSESNREGLSTDTQYF. J is TRBJ2-3 and V is TRBV10-2, with 8 positions matching TRBD2. The germline CDR1 and CDR2 sequences are WSHSY and SAAADI. Trimming cost V 0 bases and J 0 bases; bases outside gene matches: 8. The CDR3 covers 18 residues.

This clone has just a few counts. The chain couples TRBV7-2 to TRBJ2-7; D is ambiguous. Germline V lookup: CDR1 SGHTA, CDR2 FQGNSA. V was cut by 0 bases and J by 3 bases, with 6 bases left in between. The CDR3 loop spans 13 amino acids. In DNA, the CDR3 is TGTGCCAGCAGCTTAGCTGAGCGCTACGAGCAGTACTTC. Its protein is CASSLAERYEQYF.

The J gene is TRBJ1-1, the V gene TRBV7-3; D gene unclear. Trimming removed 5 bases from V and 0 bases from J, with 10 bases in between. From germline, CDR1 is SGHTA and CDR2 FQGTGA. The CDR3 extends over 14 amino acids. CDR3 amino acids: CASSPGFMNTEAFF. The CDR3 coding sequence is TGTGCCAGCAGCCCGGGATTCATGAACACTGAAGCTTTCTTT.

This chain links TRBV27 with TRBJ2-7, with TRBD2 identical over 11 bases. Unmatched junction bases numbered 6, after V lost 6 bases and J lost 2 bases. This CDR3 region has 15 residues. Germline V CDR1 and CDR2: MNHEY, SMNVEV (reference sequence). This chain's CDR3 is CASSPSGGTTYEQYF. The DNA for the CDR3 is TGTGCCAGCAGCCCTAGCGGGGGGACCACCTACGAGCAGTACTTC.

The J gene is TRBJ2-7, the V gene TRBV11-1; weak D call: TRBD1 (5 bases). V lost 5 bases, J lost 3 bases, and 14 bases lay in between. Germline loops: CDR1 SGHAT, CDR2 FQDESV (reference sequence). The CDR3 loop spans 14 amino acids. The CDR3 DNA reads TGTGCCAGCAGCCGACGACACGGACACTACGAGCAGTACTTC. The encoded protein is CASSRRHGHYEQYF.

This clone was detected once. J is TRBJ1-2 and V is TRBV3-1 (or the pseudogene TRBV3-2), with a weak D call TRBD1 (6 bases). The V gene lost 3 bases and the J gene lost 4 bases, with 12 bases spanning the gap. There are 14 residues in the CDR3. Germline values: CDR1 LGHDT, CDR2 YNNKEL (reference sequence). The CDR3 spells CASSQLQGSYGYTF. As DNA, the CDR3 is TGTGCCAGCAGCCAGTTACAGGGTAGCTATGGCTACACCTTC.

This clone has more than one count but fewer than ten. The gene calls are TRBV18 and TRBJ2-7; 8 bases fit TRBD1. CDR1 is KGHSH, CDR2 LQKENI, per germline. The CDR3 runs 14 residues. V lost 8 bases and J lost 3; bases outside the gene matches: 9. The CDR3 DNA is TGTGCCAGCGCCCCCCGACAGGGGAACTACGAGCAGTACTTC. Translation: CASAPRQGNYEQYF.

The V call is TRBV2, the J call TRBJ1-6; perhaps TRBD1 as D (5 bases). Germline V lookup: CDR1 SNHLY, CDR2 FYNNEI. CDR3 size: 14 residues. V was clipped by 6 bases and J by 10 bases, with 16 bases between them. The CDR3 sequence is CASSRATGDSPLHF. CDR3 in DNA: TGTGCCAGCAGCAGGGCAACGGGAGACTCACCCCTCCACTTT.

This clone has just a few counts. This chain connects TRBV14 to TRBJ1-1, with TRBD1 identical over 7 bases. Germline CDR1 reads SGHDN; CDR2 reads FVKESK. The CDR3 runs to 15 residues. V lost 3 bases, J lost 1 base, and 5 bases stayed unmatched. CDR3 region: CASSQLQGTNTEAFF. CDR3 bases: TGTGCCAGCAGCCAGTTACAGGGGACGAACACTGAAGCTTTCTTT.

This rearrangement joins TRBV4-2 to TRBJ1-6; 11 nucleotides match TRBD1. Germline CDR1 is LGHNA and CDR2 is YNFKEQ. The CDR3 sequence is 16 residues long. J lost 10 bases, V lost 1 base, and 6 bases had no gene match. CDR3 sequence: CASSQAGTGGNSPLHF. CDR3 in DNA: TGTGCCAGCAGCCAAGCCGGGACAGGGGGTAACTCACCCCTCCACTTT.

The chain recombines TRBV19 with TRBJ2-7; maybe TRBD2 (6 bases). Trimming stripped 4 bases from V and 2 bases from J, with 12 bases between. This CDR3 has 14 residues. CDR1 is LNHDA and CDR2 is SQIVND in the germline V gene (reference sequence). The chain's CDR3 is CASSTLGGPYEQYF. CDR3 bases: TGTGCCAGTAGTACCCTCGGGGGTCCCTACGAGCAGTACTTC.

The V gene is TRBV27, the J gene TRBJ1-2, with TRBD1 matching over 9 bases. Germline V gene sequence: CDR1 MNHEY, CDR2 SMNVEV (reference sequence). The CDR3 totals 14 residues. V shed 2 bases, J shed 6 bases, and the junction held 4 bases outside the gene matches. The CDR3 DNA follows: TGTGCCAGCAGTTTAGGGGGACAGGGACATGGCTACACCTTC. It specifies CASSLGGQGHGYTF.